These 4 T cell receptor beta chains came from one sample sequenced in a study of blood T cells in healthy people across ages. It was with a sample-barcoded 5' primer and a J-beta primer mix that a second PCR of roughly 6 to 12 cycles was run. From the 5' RACE reads, TCRdb called clonotypes with MiXCR, one entry per CDR3 protein. The sample has approximately 880,000 distinct CDR3 sequences, approximately 49% seen once. Sequenced: blood. The receptor set was obtained from a man aged 25-45 years in good health.

Note on this clonotype: At one end the junction does not follow the germline gene, possibly because of a read error. The V and J genes are TRBV7-8 and TRBJ2-7, with 10 bases aligning to TRBD1. Germline lookup yields CDR1 SGHVS and CDR2 FQNEAQ. There are 14 residues in the CDR3. CDR3 DNA sequence: TGTGCCAACAGCTTGACAGGGGGCATTTACGAGCAGTACTTC. Translation: CANSLTGGIYEQYF. Full variable domain (missing parts from reference TRBV7-8 and TRBJ2-7): GAGVSQSPRYKVAKRGQDVALRCDPISGHVSLFWYQQALGQGPEFLTYFQNEAQLDKSGLPSDRFFAERPEGSVSTLKIQRTQQEDSAVYLCANSLTGGIYEQYFGPGTRLTVT.

This clonotype was seen many times. The chain is built from TRBV10-3 and TRBJ2-7, with D perhaps matching TRBD1 or TRBD2 (5 bases each). V dropped 11 bases and J dropped 1 base, with 12 bases sitting between them. This CDR3 is built from 12 residues. Per the germline V gene, CDR1 is ENHRY and CDR2 is SYGVKD. CDR3 DNA sequence: TGTGCCGTGGGACGTAGTTCCTACGAGCAGTACTTC. Protein product: CAVGRSSYEQYF.

The gene calls are TRBV11-2 and TRBJ1-6; D is unclear. Trimming shortened V by 0 bases and J by 7 bases, and 10 bases separated the two germline ends. CDR3 length equals 15 residues. Germline CDR1 is SGHAT and CDR2 is FQNNGV. In DNA, the CDR3 is TGTGCCAGCAGCTTAGATTCGGGTAGCAATTCACCCCTCCACTTT. As protein: CASSLDSGSNSPLHF.

The rearrangement joins TRBV20-1 to TRBJ2-7, with 9 bases matching TRBD2. The CDR3 is 15 residues long. CDR1 is DFQATT and CDR2 is SNEGSKA in the germline V gene (reference sequence). After removal of 5 bases from V and 6 bases from J, the junction contained 14 bases not matched to a gene. The CDR3 is CSAPPPGLAGSEQYF. The CDR3 region has the DNA TGCAGTGCTCCGCCCCCGGGACTAGCAGGCTCCGAGCAGTACTTC.